This is a list of T cell receptor beta chains from one sample in a study of regulatory T cells in long-lasting Graves disease. TCRdb re-derived calls from the multiplex PCR reads in MiXCR, one entry per CDR3 protein. The sample contains around 480,000 distinct CDR3 sequences, 16% of which appear only once. These same records also appear under a second study, on T cells in Graves' hyperthyroidism and ophthalmopathy.

Material: peripheral blood mononuclear cells (PBMCs), obtained at new diagnosis, from a patient treated with antithyroid drugs. The receptors here all came from a woman aged 35-65 years with Graves disease. Both conserved end residues are part of each CDR3. D genes are given only for firm matches. The listing skips clone size in some rows; elsewhere it reads once, few, many or a size class.

j_call: TRBJ1-6; d_call: .; v_call: TRBV27; clone_size: many; cdr3_aa: CASTLLGVDSPLHF; cdr3_nt: TGTGCCAGCACCCTCCTGGGGGTCGATTCACCCCTCCACTTT
j_call: TRBJ2-1; d_call: .; v_call: TRBV3-1; clone_size: .; cdr3_aa: CASSQGWPYNEQFF; cdr3_nt: TGTGCCAGCAGCCAAGGGTGGCCCTACAATGAGCAGTTCTTC
j_call: TRBJ2-1; d_call: .; v_call: TRBV5-1; clone_size: .; cdr3_aa: CASSAGTRNEQFF; cdr3_nt: TGCGCCAGCAGCGCTGGCACTAGGAATGAGCAGTTCTTC
j_call: TRBJ2-3; d_call: TRBD1; v_call: TRBV3-1; clone_size: many; cdr3_aa: CASSQGNRGNQPF; cdr3_nt: TGTGCCAGCAGCCAAGGAAACAGGGGGAACCAGCCTTTT
j_call: TRBJ2-5; d_call: .; v_call: TRBV9; clone_size: few; cdr3_aa: CASSVNTGETQYF; cdr3_nt: TGTGCCAGCAGCGTTAATACGGGGGAGACCCAGTACTTC
j_call: TRBJ2-3; d_call: TRBD2; v_call: TRBV9; clone_size: .; cdr3_aa: CASSHDLAGVSTDTQYF; cdr3_nt: TGTGCCAGCAGCCACGATCTAGCGGGGGTTAGCACAGATACGCAGTATTTT
j_call: TRBJ2-3; d_call: .; v_call: TRBV11-3; clone_size: many; cdr3_aa: CASSLAPEQDTQYF; cdr3_nt: TGTGCCAGCAGCTTAGCGCCAGAACAAGATACGCAGTATTTT
j_call: TRBJ2-3; d_call: .; v_call: TRBV5-1; clone_size: many; cdr3_aa: CASSLASFSATDTQYF; cdr3_nt: TGCGCCAGCAGCTTGGCCAGTTTCAGTGCCACAGATACGCAGTATTTT
j_call: TRBJ2-3; d_call: TRBD1; v_call: TRBV24-1; clone_size: many; cdr3_aa: CATSDSLTGTTDTQYF; cdr3_nt: TGTGCCACCAGTGATTCTCTGACAGGGACCACAGATACGCAGTATTTT
j_call: TRBJ2-1; d_call: .; v_call: TRBV7-9; clone_size: few; cdr3_aa: CASSFKDSNNEQFF; cdr3_nt: TGTGCCAGCAGCTTTAAAGACAGCAACAATGAGCAGTTCTTC
j_call: TRBJ1-1; d_call: .; v_call: TRBV11-1; clone_size: many; cdr3_aa: CASSTADEAFF; cdr3_nt: TGTGCCAGCAGCACTGCAGACGAAGCTTTCTTT
j_call: TRBJ2-1; d_call: TRBD1; v_call: TRBV7-3; clone_size: .; cdr3_aa: CASSRTGTGHNEQFF; cdr3_nt: TGTGCCAGCAGCCGGACAGGGACGGGGCACAATGAGCAGTTCTTC
j_call: TRBJ1-1; d_call: TRBD1; v_call: TRBV20-1; clone_size: many; cdr3_aa: CSARITGDTEAFF; cdr3_nt: TGCAGTGCTAGGATTACAGGGGACACTGAAGCTTTCTTT
j_call: TRBJ1-1; d_call: .; v_call: TRBV19; clone_size: many; cdr3_aa: CATARRADTEAFF; cdr3_nt: TGTGCCACCGCGAGGAGGGCGGACACTGAAGCTTTCTTT
j_call: TRBJ1-1; d_call: TRBD1; v_call: TRBV10-3; clone_size: many; cdr3_aa: CATNRGDTEAFF; cdr3_nt: TGTGCCACCAACAGGGGGGACACTGAAGCTTTCTTT
j_call: TRBJ2-6; d_call: TRBD1; v_call: TRBV10-2; clone_size: .; cdr3_aa: CASSESGGAFVLTF; cdr3_nt: TGCGCCAGCAGTGAGTCAGGGGGCGCCTTCGTCCTGACTTTC
j_call: TRBJ2-1; d_call: .; v_call: TRBV20-1; clone_size: few; cdr3_aa: CSAGGRATNRYEQFF; cdr3_nt: TGCAGCGCCGGCGGTAGGGCCACAAACCGCTATGAGCAGTTCTTC
j_call: TRBJ2-1; d_call: .; v_call: TRBV15; clone_size: .; cdr3_aa: CATSRGGETGLPEQFF; cdr3_nt: TGTGCCACCAGCAGAGGGGGGGAGACAGGGCTGCCTGAGCAGTTCTTC
j_call: TRBJ2-1; d_call: .; v_call: TRBV30; clone_size: many; cdr3_aa: CARRTDNEQFF; cdr3_nt: TGTGCCCGAAGGACGGACAATGAGCAGTTCTTC
j_call: TRBJ1-1; d_call: .; v_call: TRBV6-1; clone_size: .; cdr3_aa: CASRLQGTGTEAFF; cdr3_nt: TGTGCCAGCAGATTGCAGGGAACGGGCACTGAAGCTTTCTTT
j_call: TRBJ2-2; d_call: .; v_call: TRBV10-2; clone_size: .; cdr3_aa: CASSGGAQVGELFF; cdr3_nt: TGCGCCAGCAGTGGGGGGGCGCAAGTCGGGGAGCTGTTTTTT
j_call: TRBJ1-2; d_call: .; v_call: TRBV4-1; clone_size: few; cdr3_aa: CASRGSGAERGYTF; cdr3_nt: TGCGCCAGCAGGGGATCCGGGGCGGAGCGTGGCTACACCTTC
j_call: TRBJ2-7; d_call: TRBD2; v_call: TRBV19; clone_size: .; cdr3_aa: CASSISGGGSYEQYF; cdr3_nt: TGTGCCAGTAGTATCTCTGGGGGGGGCTCCTACGAGCAGTACTTC
j_call: TRBJ1-2; d_call: TRBD1; v_call: TRBV28; clone_size: many; cdr3_aa: CASKTGVNYGYTF; cdr3_nt: TGTGCCAGCAAGACAGGGGTCAACTATGGCTACACCTTC
j_call: TRBJ1-4; d_call: .; v_call: TRBV18; clone_size: few; cdr3_aa: CASSRTVGNEEKLFF; cdr3_nt: TGTGCCAGCTCCAGGACTGTGGGAAACGAAGAAAAACTGTTTTTT
j_call: TRBJ1-2; d_call: .; v_call: TRBV11-2; clone_size: .; cdr3_aa: CASSSLRAGVVGCTF; cdr3_nt: TGTGCCAGCAGCTCACTGAGGGCAGGGGTGGTTGGCTGCACCTTC
j_call: TRBJ1-3; d_call: .; v_call: TRBV3-1; clone_size: .; cdr3_aa: CASSYQGTGNTIYF; cdr3_nt: TGTGCCAGCAGCTACCAGGGGACTGGAAACACCATATATTTT
j_call: TRBJ1-1; d_call: .; v_call: TRBV5-1; clone_size: .; cdr3_aa: CASSQGTSMNTEAFF; cdr3_nt: TGCGCCAGCAGCCAAGGGACATCGATGAACACTGAAGCTTTCTTT
j_call: TRBJ2-7; d_call: .; v_call: TRBV28; clone_size: .; cdr3_aa: CASSLGSHYEQHF; cdr3_nt: TGTGCCAGCAGCCTCGGCAGTCACTACGAGCAGCACTTC
j_call: TRBJ1-5; d_call: TRBD1; v_call: TRBV24-1; clone_size: few; cdr3_aa: CATSDRTGLRPQHF; cdr3_nt: TGTGCCACCAGTGATAGGACAGGCCTGAGGCCCCAGCATTTT
j_call: TRBJ1-6; d_call: .; v_call: TRBV12-3/TRBV12-4; clone_size: many; cdr3_aa: CAISDGSSYNSPLHF; cdr3_nt: TGTGCCATCTCGGACGGGAGCTCCTATAATTCACCCCTCCACTTT
j_call: TRBJ1-4; d_call: .; v_call: TRBV20-1; clone_size: .; cdr3_aa: CSARDPVGEKLFF; cdr3_nt: TGCAGTGCTAGAGACCCTGTGGGTGAAAAACTGTTTTTT
j_call: TRBJ1-1; d_call: TRBD1; v_call: TRBV7-8; clone_size: .; cdr3_aa: CASRLGGQKTEAFF; cdr3_nt: TGTGCCAGCAGATTAGGGGGACAGAAAACTGAAGCTTTCTTT
j_call: TRBJ1-3; d_call: .; v_call: TRBV4-2; clone_size: .; cdr3_aa: CASSQGLAFYSGNTIYF; cdr3_nt: TGTGCCAGCAGCCAAGGATTGGCCTTCTACTCTGGAAACACCATATATTTT
j_call: TRBJ1-4; d_call: .; v_call: TRBV2; clone_size: many; cdr3_aa: CASSVSGTSNEKLFF; cdr3_nt: TGTGCCAGCAGTGTATCCGGGACATCTAATGAAAAACTGTTTTTT
j_call: TRBJ1-1; d_call: .; v_call: TRBV6-1; clone_size: many; cdr3_aa: CASSEAEGDTEAFF; cdr3_nt: TGTGCCAGCAGTGAAGCGGAGGGGGACACTGAAGCTTTCTTT
j_call: TRBJ2-7; d_call: .; v_call: TRBV5-5; clone_size: .; cdr3_aa: CASSVHPGETREQYF; cdr3_nt: TGTGCCAGCAGCGTACACCCGGGAGAAACTCGCGAGCAGTACTTC
j_call: TRBJ2-7; d_call: .; v_call: TRBV19; clone_size: few; cdr3_aa: CASSSRTKNEQYF; cdr3_nt: TGTGCCAGTAGTAGCCGGACAAAGAACGAGCAGTACTTC
j_call: TRBJ2-5; d_call: .; v_call: TRBV18; clone_size: many; cdr3_aa: CASSSVEGRETQYF; cdr3_nt: TGTGCCAGCTCATCGGTCGAGGGGAGGGAGACCCAGTACTTC
j_call: TRBJ2-5; d_call: .; v_call: TRBV6-1; clone_size: many; cdr3_aa: CASTTPGLETQYF; cdr3_nt: TGTGCCAGCACAACCCCCGGGTTAGAGACCCAGTACTTC
j_call: TRBJ1-5; d_call: .; v_call: TRBV4-1; clone_size: .; cdr3_aa: CASSPIWVSNQPQHF; cdr3_nt: TGCGCCAGCAGCCCAATTTGGGTTAGCAATCAGCCCCAGCATTTT
j_call: TRBJ2-1; d_call: .; v_call: TRBV28; clone_size: many; cdr3_aa: CASSGLEGGAPSSSYNEQFF; cdr3_nt: TGTGCCAGCAGTGGGCTCGAGGGGGGGGCCCCCTCCAGCTCCTACAATGAGCAGTTCTTC
j_call: TRBJ2-1; d_call: .; v_call: TRBV9; clone_size: .; cdr3_aa: CASSFGPGDEQFF; cdr3_nt: TGTGCCAGCAGCTTTGGGCCTGGCGATGAGCAGTTCTTC
j_call: TRBJ1-6; d_call: .; v_call: TRBV28; clone_size: .; cdr3_aa: CASSSGSIYSYNSPLHF; cdr3_nt: TGTGCCAGCAGTTCGGGGTCAATTTACTCCTATAATTCACCCCTCCACTTT
j_call: TRBJ2-2; d_call: .; v_call: TRBV28; clone_size: .; cdr3_aa: CASSLVVRANTGELFF; cdr3_nt: TGTGCCAGCAGTTTAGTCGTCCGCGCGAACACCGGGGAGCTGTTTTTT
j_call: TRBJ2-7; d_call: .; v_call: TRBV10-2; clone_size: .; cdr3_aa: CASSEQGVEQYF; cdr3_nt: TGCGCCAGCAGTGAACAGGGTGTCGAGCAGTACTTC
j_call: TRBJ1-1; d_call: .; v_call: TRBV11-3; clone_size: few; cdr3_aa: CASSVAGGPEAFF; cdr3_nt: TGTGCCAGCAGCGTAGCTGGGGGACCTGAAGCTTTCTTT
j_call: TRBJ1-3; d_call: .; v_call: TRBV2; clone_size: .; cdr3_aa: CASRKQTTGTAGNTIYF; cdr3_nt: TGTGCCAGCAGAAAACAAACAACCGGGACGGCCGGAAACACCATATATTTT
j_call: TRBJ1-4; d_call: .; v_call: TRBV19; clone_size: few; cdr3_aa: CASSLNRATNEKLFF; cdr3_nt: TGTGCCAGTAGCCTCAACAGAGCAACTAATGAAAAACTGTTTTTT